Listed below are T cell receptor beta chains from one sample, sequenced in a study of blood T cell repertoires in COVID-19. The method was immunoSEQ multiplex PCR; TCRdb's version includes in-frame clones alone and lacks a portion of them. The top ten hold approximately 5% of the sample, which has a few hundred thousand clones, nearly 90% seen once. Sequencing was carried out using PBMCs or T cells enriched from blood (not recorded which). The receptors here all came from a woman in her 30s who had recovered from COVID-19. Both conserved end residues are part of each CDR3. The order of the fields is clone size, CDR3 length, D gene, J gene, V gene, CDR3 protein, CDR3 DNA. The D gene is left open where the match is weak. Rows give clone size only sometimes, using once, few, many, or a class for an expanded clone.

clone size: NA; CDR3 length: 16; D gene: TRBD1; J gene: TRBJ1-1; V gene: TRBV19; CDR3 protein: CASSIWAGGGNTEAFF; CDR3 DNA: TGTGCCAGTAGTATTTGGGCAGGGGGAGGCAACACTGAAGCTTTCTTT
clone size: few; CDR3 length: 13; D gene: TRBD1; J gene: TRBJ1-4; V gene: TRBV18; CDR3 protein: CASSPPTDRGLFF; CDR3 DNA: TGTGCCAGCTCACCACCCACCGACAGGGGACTGTTTTTT
clone size: NA; CDR3 length: 15; D gene: NA; J gene: TRBJ1-3; V gene: TRBV5-1; CDR3 protein: CASRLSQAAGNTIYF; CDR3 DNA: TGCGCCAGCAGATTATCCCAGGCTGCTGGAAACACCATATATTTT
clone size: once; CDR3 length: 15; D gene: NA; J gene: TRBJ1-1; V gene: TRBV3-1/TRBV3-2; CDR3 protein: CASSQGQWVGTEAFF; CDR3 DNA: TGTGCCAGCAGCCAAGGACAGTGGGTAGGGACTGAAGCTTTCTTT
clone size: NA; CDR3 length: 15; D gene: NA; J gene: TRBJ1-1; V gene: TRBV3-1/TRBV3-2; CDR3 protein: CASSQGTRGGTEAFF; CDR3 DNA: TGTGCCAGCAGCCAAGGTACCAGGGGCGGCACTGAAGCTTTCTTT
clone size: NA; CDR3 length: 14; D gene: NA; J gene: TRBJ2-2; V gene: TRBV18; CDR3 protein: CASSRETRAGELFF; CDR3 DNA: TGTGCCAGCTCAAGGGAGACGCGAGCCGGGGAGCTGTTTTTT
clone size: NA; CDR3 length: 15; D gene: NA; J gene: TRBJ1-3; V gene: TRBV7-9; CDR3 protein: CASVGRGSSGNTIYF; CDR3 DNA: TGTGCCAGCGTCGGGCGGGGAAGCTCTGGAAACACCATATATTTT
clone size: few; CDR3 length: 13; D gene: NA; J gene: TRBJ1-5; V gene: TRBV2; CDR3 protein: CASSPRTDQPQHF; CDR3 DNA: TGTGCCAGCAGCCCTCGGACAGATCAGCCCCAGCATTTT
clone size: NA; CDR3 length: 14; D gene: NA; J gene: TRBJ1-4; V gene: TRBV6-5; CDR3 protein: CASRKTGPNEKLFF; CDR3 DNA: TGTGCCAGCAGAAAGACAGGCCCTAATGAAAAACTGTTTTTT
clone size: NA; CDR3 length: 14; D gene: TRBD1; J gene: TRBJ1-1; V gene: TRBV19; CDR3 protein: CASSIGGQSTEAFF; CDR3 DNA: TGTGCCAGTAGTATCGGGGGACAGAGCACTGAAGCTTTCTTT
clone size: NA; CDR3 length: 18; D gene: NA; J gene: TRBJ2-5; V gene: TRBV5-4; CDR3 protein: CASSLESVRGPTRETQYF; CDR3 DNA: TGTGCCAGCAGCTTGGAATCTGTTAGGGGCCCCACGAGAGAGACCCAGTACTTC
clone size: NA; CDR3 length: 15; D gene: NA; J gene: TRBJ1-2; V gene: TRBV9; CDR3 protein: CASSVGEASFYGYTF; CDR3 DNA: TGTGCCAGCAGCGTAGGGGAGGCCAGTTTTTATGGCTACACCTTC
clone size: NA; CDR3 length: 15; D gene: TRBD1; J gene: TRBJ1-2; V gene: TRBV5-6; CDR3 protein: CASSLDGQGHYGYTF; CDR3 DNA: TGTGCCAGCAGCTTGGACGGACAGGGCCACTATGGCTACACCTTC
clone size: NA; CDR3 length: 16; D gene: NA; J gene: TRBJ1-6; V gene: TRBV19; CDR3 protein: CASHPTRGGWYSPLHF; CDR3 DNA: TGTGCCAGTCACCCGACAAGGGGGGGATGGTATTCACCCCTCCACTTT
clone size: NA; CDR3 length: 13; D gene: NA; J gene: TRBJ1-2; V gene: TRBV27; CDR3 protein: CASKPIRHYGYTF; CDR3 DNA: TGTGCCAGCAAACCTATCAGGCACTATGGCTACACCTTC
clone size: NA; CDR3 length: 12; D gene: TRBD1; J gene: TRBJ1-4; V gene: TRBV2; CDR3 protein: CASRQGVEKLFF; CDR3 DNA: TGTGCCAGCAGACAGGGGGTGGAAAAACTGTTTTTT
clone size: once; CDR3 length: 10; D gene: NA; J gene: TRBJ2-5; V gene: TRBV29-1; CDR3 protein: CSVEKGIQYF; CDR3 DNA: TGCAGCGTTGAAAAGGGGATTCAGTACTTC
clone size: NA; CDR3 length: 13; D gene: NA; J gene: TRBJ2-7; V gene: TRBV7-7; CDR3 protein: CAVGGQNSYEQYF; CDR3 DNA: TGTGCTGTAGGGGGACAAAATTCCTACGAGCAGTACTTC
clone size: NA; CDR3 length: 16; D gene: NA; J gene: TRBJ2-1; V gene: TRBV15; CDR3 protein: CATSSQNPSGINEQFF; CDR3 DNA: TGTGCCACCAGCAGCCAAAACCCCTCGGGTATCAATGAGCAGTTCTTC
clone size: NA; CDR3 length: 13; D gene: TRBD1; J gene: TRBJ1-1; V gene: TRBV2; CDR3 protein: CAPIGEGASEAFF; CDR3 DNA: TGTGCCCCGATAGGTGAGGGGGCATCTGAAGCTTTCTTT